This T cell receptor beta chain was sequenced in a study of T cell responses to AZD1222 COVID-19 vaccine. Study outcomes and limitations: With two AZD1222 doses given, Spike-specific TCR breadth and depth both rose.

CDR1 is SQVTM, CDR2 ANQGSEA, per germline. This CDR3 is 12 amino acids long. Unmatched junction bases numbered 2, after V lost 4 bases and J lost 6 bases. Assay: immunoSEQ multiplex PCR; the TCRdb copy retains only in-frame clones and omits some. The sample contains 95,000 to 150,000 clones, about nine tenths of which appear only once. A remark on this clone: Its antigen is undetermined.

This receptor was identified in an adult who received the AZD1222 COVID-19 vaccine. The sample here was peripheral blood, taken 28 days after the second AZD1222 dose. This sequence joins TRBV29-1 and TRBJ1-5, with 8 bases lining up with TRBD1. DNA of the CDR3: TGCAGCGTTGGACAGGGGAGTCAGCCCCAGCATTTT. Its protein product is CSVGQGSQPQHF.